A single sample is the source of the 16 T cell receptor beta chains below, sequenced in a study of T cells in Graves' hyperthyroidism and ophthalmopathy. There were TCR beta CDR3 regions amplified from RNA transcripts. HTBI primers drove first-round RT-PCR of the TCR CDR3. TCRdb recomputed calls from the multiplex PCR reads with MiXCR, one row per CDR3 protein. The profile shows roughly 700,000 distinct CDR3 sequences, around 15% of them singletons. Sequenced sample: blood. These receptors all stem from a young woman with Graves' hyperthyroidism.

The chain has TRBV20-1 and TRBJ2-2; the D is unclear. This CDR3 contains 12 residues. Germline loops: CDR1 DFQATT, CDR2 SNEGSKA (reference sequence). Trimming shortened V by 6 bases and J by 4 bases, and 9 bases separated the two germline ends. The DNA of the CDR3 is TGCAGTGCCCCCGCCATCACCGGGGAGCTGTTTTTT. Protein: CSAPAITGELFF.

This chain connects TRBV7-9 to TRBJ2-5, with 7 bases matching TRBD1. With 4 bases clipped from V and 5 bases from J, the junction kept 13 bases outside the gene matches. The CDR3 spans 16 residues. Germline V lookup: CDR1 SEHNR, CDR2 FQNEAQ (reference sequence). The CDR3 DNA reads as TGTGCCAGCAGCTCCTGGGACAGATTGGGTCGGGAGACCCAGTACTTC. Translated: CASSSWDRLGRETQYF.

The sample holds a few counts of this clonotype. The chain is built from TRBV6-6 and TRBJ2-7, with 8 bases lining up with TRBD1. V shed 0 bases and J 2 bases; nucleotides not matched to a gene: 3. The CDR3 contains 15 residues. The germline CDR1 and CDR2 sequences are MNHNY and SVGAGI (reference sequence). CDR3 protein: CASSYSGQDAYEQYF. The CDR3 DNA sequence: TGTGCCAGCAGTTACTCGGGACAGGATGCCTACGAGCAGTACTTC.

In this sample, this clonotype turned up many times. This chain connects TRBV18 to TRBJ2-1; D is perhaps TRBD1 (6 bases). V lost 3 bases and J lost 10, with 10 bases in between. CDR1 and CDR2 from the germline V gene are KGHSH and LQKENI. CDR3 length: 12 amino acids. The CDR3 DNA follows: TGTGCCAGCTCACCGGGACAACCCGAGCAGTTCTTC. This gives the protein CASSPGQPEQFF.

The chain uses TRBV11-2 and TRBJ2-1, with D tentatively TRBD2 (6 bases). The CDR3 is 14 residues long. V shed 3 bases and J shed 7 bases, with 13 bases lying between them. CDR1 and CDR2 (germline): SGHAT, FQNNGV. This CDR3 reads CASSLGSGWNEQFF. CDR3 sequence (DNA): TGTGCCAGCAGCTTGGGTAGCGGTTGGAATGAGCAGTTCTTC.

Ten or more counts support this clonotype. This rearrangement joins TRBV9 to TRBJ2-7, with 11 bases lining up with TRBD2. J gave up 3 bases and V 2 bases, and 4 bases lay outside the gene matches. CDR3 length: 15 amino acids. Germline CDR1 reads SGDLS; CDR2 reads YYNGEE. This chain's CDR3 is CASSVSGTSGYEQYF. The CDR3 nucleotides are TGTGCCAGCAGCGTTTCCGGGACTAGCGGCTACGAGCAGTACTTC.

This clonotype appeared many times. This chain joins TRBV28 and TRBJ2-7; 7 bases fit TRBD2. The CDR3 extends over 19 amino acids. The ends lost 1 base at V and 1 base at J; junction bases unmatched: 16. Germline loops: CDR1 MDHEN, CDR2 SYDVKM. CDR3 residues: CASSLSGDYLRSLSYEQYF. The CDR3 bases are TGTGCCAGCAGTTTATCGGGGGACTACCTCCGTAGTTTGTCCTACGAGCAGTACTTC.

This clonotype was picked up many times. The rearrangement joins TRBV7-9 to TRBJ2-1; 7 nucleotides align to TRBD2. V shed 4 bases, J shed 10 bases, and the junction held 13 bases outside the gene matches. Per germline, CDR1 SEHNR and CDR2 FQNEAQ (reference sequence). The CDR3 is made up of 15 amino acids. The CDR3 DNA is TGTGCCAGCAGCTCGGTGGGTAGCGGGCGATACGAGCAGTTCTTC. Encoded protein: CASSSVGSGRYEQFF.

The chain links TRBV27 to TRBJ2-1, with 11 bases aligning to TRBD1. The V gene's germline CDR1 is MNHEY and CDR2 SMNVEV (reference sequence). V gave up 7 bases and J gave up 6 bases; unmatched junction bases: 5. This CDR3 is built from 14 residues. The CDR3 DNA is TGTGCCAGCAAGGACAGGGGGCGAGTCAATGAGCAGTTCTTC. Translated, it gives CASKDRGRVNEQFF.

This clonotype was seen only a few times. This chain connects TRBV20-1 to TRBJ1-2; D is perhaps TRBD1 (5 bases). V was trimmed by 3 bases and J by 7 bases, leaving 12 bases between them. This CDR3 spans 12 amino acids. CDR1 is DFQATT and CDR2 is SNEGSKA in the germline V gene (reference sequence). In DNA form, the CDR3 reads TGCAGTGCTAGGGATTCAGGGTCTGGCTACACCTTC. It specifies CSARDSGSGYTF.

This clonotype was detected many times. V usage is TRBV10-2 and J usage is TRBJ2-7, with 7 bases matching TRBD1. V dropped 3 bases and J dropped 2; count of bases not matched to a gene: 13. CDR1 WSHSY and CDR2 SAAADI come from the germline V gene. The CDR3 runs to 17 residues. CDR3 protein: CASSDRNFKGATYEQYF. DNA of the CDR3: TGCGCCAGCAGTGACCGCAACTTTAAGGGGGCTACCTACGAGCAGTACTTC.

This clonotype was counted a few times. V and J are TRBV6-2 or TRBV6-3 and TRBJ2-1; the match to TRBD2 covers 11 bases. CDR1 is MNHEY and CDR2 is SVGEGT in the germline V gene. V was pared by 2 bases and J by 6 bases, with 3 bases of the junction left unmatched. The CDR3 is made up of 15 amino acids. The CDR3 DNA reads TGTGCCAGCAGTTACGGTCTAGCGGGGGGCAATGAGCAGTTCTTC. This codes for CASSYGLAGGNEQFF.

This sequence joins TRBV2 and TRBJ2-1, with D tentatively TRBD2 (5 bases). Deletions cut 0 bases from V and 5 bases from J, with 11 bases between. Germline V gene data show CDR1 as SNHLY and CDR2 as FYNNEI. This CDR3 has 15 residues. This chain's CDR3 is CASSEARTGNNEQFF. The CDR3 DNA is TGTGCCAGCAGTGAAGCGCGGACTGGGAACAATGAGCAGTTCTTC.

There are a few counts of this clonotype. The junction differs from germline at one of its ends, possibly a read error. The V call is TRBV29-1, the J call TRBJ2-3; 8 nucleotides align to TRBD2. Looked up from germline, CDR1 is SQVTM and CDR2 is ANQGSEA. The CDR3 is made up of 14 amino acids. CDR3 protein: CSVEGTSGTDTQYF. The DNA of the CDR3 is TGCAGCGTTGAAGGAACTAGCGGCACAGATACGCAGTATTTC.

The chain couples TRBV5-4 to TRBJ2-2; tentative D call: TRBD1 (5 bases). CDR1 and CDR2 (germline): SGHNT, YYREEE (reference sequence). The germline V and J ends were trimmed by 2 bases and 5 bases, with 13 bases remaining between them. The CDR3 extends over 15 amino acids. The CDR3 is CASSFFQGWTGELFF. The CDR3 DNA is TGTGCCAGCAGCTTTTTTCAGGGTTGGACCGGGGAGCTGTTTTTT.

This clonotype occurred many times. This rearrangement joins TRBV9 to TRBJ2-1; perhaps TRBD1 as D (6 bases). Germline V lookup: CDR1 SGDLS, CDR2 YYNGEE. Trimming removed 3 bases from V and 7 bases from J, with 14 bases in between. The CDR3 covers 14 residues. As DNA, the CDR3 is TGTGCCAGCAGCGGGGACCACAGGGTAAATGAGCAGTTCTTC. It specifies CASSGDHRVNEQFF.